This entry concerns a single TCR beta chain. In the study's own analysis: Amplification of reference gene primers was used by the study to estimate nucleated cell counts. Some clones are missing from TCRdb's copy, which holds only in-frame ones; the method was immunoSEQ multiplex PCR. The D gene and trimming were derived from the DNA, and the V and J assignments and clone size from that table. The sample lists 300,000 to 400,000 clones, more than 75% occurring once. The data stem from a study of blood T cell repertoires in COVID-19. Turning to the study itself: Spain, Italy and the United States supplied samples that represented acute and convalescent COVID-19. Nucleic acid was either cDNA or gDNA, and it came from T cells, B-cell-depleted T cells, or PBMCs.

Trimming took 3 bases from V and 5 from J, leaving 12 bases between them. This CDR3 contains 14 residues. Per germline, CDR1 LNHDA and CDR2 SQIVND (reference sequence). The sequence came from a woman under 30 who had recovered from COVID-19. The sequenced material came from peripheral blood. This sequence joins TRBV19 and TRBJ2-3, with D perhaps TRBD1 (5 bases). The CDR3 DNA is TGTGCCAGTAGTATGGGGTTGGGGCAAGATACGCAGTATTTT. Translating it yields CASSMGLGQDTQYF.